This T cell receptor (beta chain) is drawn from a study of blood T cell repertoires in COVID-19. V trimming: 6 bases; J trimming: 3 bases; junction bases outside the gene matches: 3. In germline, CDR1 is SQVTM, CDR2 ANQGSEA. CDR3 length: 14 amino acids. This clone has a count of ten or more. The cohort comprised adults aged about 18 to 89 years residing in 20 to 30 US areas. Assay used: immunoSEQ multiplex PCR; TCRdb lists only in-frame clones, some missing. This repertoire shows about 350,000 clones, roughly 84% found once; its top ten account for roughly 1%. This chain connects TRBV29-1 to TRBJ2-2; 11 bases are shared with TRBD1. Sequencing used PBMCs or T cells enriched from blood (not recorded which). The sequence was obtained from a woman in her twenties or thirties who had recovered from COVID-19. The CDR3 bases are TGCAGCGTCGCGGGACAGGGGGACACCGGGGAGCTGTTTTTT. This codes for CSVAGQGDTGELFF.